The clone carrying this T cell receptor (beta chain) was seen a handful of times. This sample is drawn from a study of blood T cell repertoires in COVID-19. On the study more broadly: Samples representing acute and convalescent COVID-19 were sourced from the United States, Italy and Spain. The analysed material was cDNA or gDNA that came from T cells, B-cell-depleted T cells, or PBMCs.

In the authors' workflow: Reference gene primer amplification yielded estimated nucleated cell counts. Measured with immunoSEQ multiplex PCR; TCRdb has only the in-frame clones, and not every one. From that table come the V and J calls and clone size; the DNA was used to work out D and trimming. The table has around 100,000 clones, over 80% seen once. From germline, CDR1 is MNHEY and CDR2 SMNVEV (reference sequence). The V gene lost 2 bases and the J gene lost 5 bases, with 12 bases spanning the gap. CDR3 length: 15 amino acids. Sequencing was carried out using peripheral blood. The TCR originated in a man between 50 and 59 years old with acute or convalescent COVID-19. The chain uses TRBV27 and TRBJ2-2, with a possible D match to TRBD2 (6 bases). CDR3 protein: CASSLATSGTGELFF. CDR3 DNA: TGTGCCAGCAGTTTAGCGACTAGTGGGACCGGGGAGCTGTTTTTT.